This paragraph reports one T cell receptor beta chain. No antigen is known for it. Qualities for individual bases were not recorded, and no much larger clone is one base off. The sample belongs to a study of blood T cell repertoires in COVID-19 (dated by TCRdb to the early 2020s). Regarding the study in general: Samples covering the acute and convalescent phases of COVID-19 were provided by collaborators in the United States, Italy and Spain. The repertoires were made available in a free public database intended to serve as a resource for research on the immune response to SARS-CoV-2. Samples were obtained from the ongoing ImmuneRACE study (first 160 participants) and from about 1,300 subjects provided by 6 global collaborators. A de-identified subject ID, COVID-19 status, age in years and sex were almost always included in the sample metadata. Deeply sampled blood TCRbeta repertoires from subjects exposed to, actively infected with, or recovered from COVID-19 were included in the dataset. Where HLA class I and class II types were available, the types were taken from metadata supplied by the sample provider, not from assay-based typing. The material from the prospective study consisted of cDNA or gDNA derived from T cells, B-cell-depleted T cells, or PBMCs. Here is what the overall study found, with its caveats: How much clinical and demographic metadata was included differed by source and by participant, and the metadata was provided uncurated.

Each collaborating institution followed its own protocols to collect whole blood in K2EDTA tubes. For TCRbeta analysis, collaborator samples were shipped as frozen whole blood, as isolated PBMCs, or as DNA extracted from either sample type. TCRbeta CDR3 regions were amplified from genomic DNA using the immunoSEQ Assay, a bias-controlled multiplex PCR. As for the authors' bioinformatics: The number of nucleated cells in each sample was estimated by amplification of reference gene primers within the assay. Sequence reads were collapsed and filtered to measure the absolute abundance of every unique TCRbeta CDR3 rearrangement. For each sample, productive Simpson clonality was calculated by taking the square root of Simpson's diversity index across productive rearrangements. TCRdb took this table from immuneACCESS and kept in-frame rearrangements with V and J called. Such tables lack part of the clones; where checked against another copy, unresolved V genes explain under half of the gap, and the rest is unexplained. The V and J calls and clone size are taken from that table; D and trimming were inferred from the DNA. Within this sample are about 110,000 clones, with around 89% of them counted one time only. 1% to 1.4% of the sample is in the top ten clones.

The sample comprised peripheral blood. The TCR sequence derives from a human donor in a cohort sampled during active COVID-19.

At the DNA level, the sequence is TGTGCCAGCATGCCAGTAAGAAGCAATCAGCCCCAGCATTTT. Its amino acids are CASMPVRSNQPQHF. Here the chain combines TRBV6-5 and TRBJ1-5; no D gene call is confident. Relative to germline, V is 7 bases shorter and J is 1 base shorter, with 11 bases between their ends. Looking up the germline V gene yields CDR1 MNHEY and CDR2 SVGAGI. From the cysteine up to the phenylalanine, the CDR3 has a length of 14 residues. Only the CDR3 DNA stays, 42 bases, in frame from base 1.